The rows below give T cell receptor beta chains drawn from one sample of a study of beta chain features in type 1 diabetes. Sequencing was performed with immunoSEQ multiplex PCR; in TCRdb, only in-frame clones are kept and a portion is missing. The sample has under 900,000 clones; around a sixth are singletons. The source material was naive CD4+ T cells from blood. The source of these receptors is a young woman in good health. CDR3s include the opening cysteine and the closing phenylalanine or tryptophan. A D gene is named only where the DNA matches it firmly. Size tells how often a clone was seen (once, few, many) or the class of an expanded clone, and some rows leave it out.

size: few; V: TRBV7-2; J: TRBJ1-5; D: .; DNA: TGTGCCAGCAGCTTAACCCCGGGGGGCGGTCAGCCCCAGCATTTT; CDR3: CASSLTPGGGQPQHF
size: few; V: TRBV11-2; J: TRBJ2-3; D: TRBD2; DNA: TGTGCCAGCAGCTTAGCGATCTCTAGCGGGACAGATACGCAGTATTTT; CDR3: CASSLAISSGTDTQYF
size: .; V: TRBV7-9; J: TRBJ2-1; D: .; DNA: TGTGCCAGCAGCTACGGGACTTACGGCACTGAGCAGTTCTTC; CDR3: CASSYGTYGTEQFF
size: few; V: TRBV7-9; J: TRBJ2-7; D: .; DNA: TGTGCCAGCAGCTTAGCCCTAGCGACTACCTACGAGCAGTACTTC; CDR3: CASSLALATTYEQYF
size: .; V: TRBV9; J: TRBJ1-5; D: .; DNA: TGTGCCAGCAGCGTAAGTGGAGGAAATCAGCCCCAGCATTTT; CDR3: CASSVSGGNQPQHF
size: few; V: TRBV7-2; J: TRBJ2-3; D: .; DNA: TGTGCCAGCAGCCCGTCGGGAGTGATGACGCAGTATTTT; CDR3: CASSPSGVMTQYF
size: .; V: TRBV4-2; J: TRBJ1-5; D: TRBD1; DNA: TGTGCCAGCAGCCAACCCCGGGACAGGGTAAGTAATCAGCCCCAGCATTTT; CDR3: CASSQPRDRVSNQPQHF
size: few; V: TRBV4-2; J: TRBJ1-4; D: TRBD1; DNA: TGTGCCAGCAGCCAAGTGACCCAGGGGGCTGAAAAACTGTTTTTT; CDR3: CASSQVTQGAEKLFF
size: few; V: TRBV7-3; J: TRBJ2-3; D: .; DNA: TGTGCCAGCAGCTTAAATCCAGCTTCAGATACGCAGTATTTT; CDR3: CASSLNPASDTQYF
size: few; V: TRBV5-1; J: TRBJ1-1; D: .; DNA: TGCGCCAGCAGCTTGGTGTCGAGGGATACTGAAGCTTTCTTT; CDR3: CASSLVSRDTEAFF
size: .; V: TRBV15; J: TRBJ1-1; D: TRBD1; DNA: TGTGCCACCAGCAGGCAGCAGGGGGCGCAGACTGAAGCTTTCTTT; CDR3: CATSRQQGAQTEAFF
size: few; V: TRBV5-1; J: TRBJ2-2; D: .; DNA: TGCGCCAGCAGCTATGGGACTGTAAACACCGGGGAGCTGTTTTTT; CDR3: CASSYGTVNTGELFF
size: .; V: TRBV29-1; J: TRBJ2-5; D: .; DNA: TGCAGCGTTGCAACCGGGACATCGGGTGGAGAGACCCAGTACTTC; CDR3: CSVATGTSGGETQYF
size: few; V: TRBV5-4; J: TRBJ2-1; D: TRBD2; DNA: TGTGCCAGCAGCTTGACCGGGACTAGGAGCTCCTACAATGAGCAGTTCTTC; CDR3: CASSLTGTRSSYNEQFF
size: .; V: TRBV28; J: TRBJ1-1; D: .; DNA: TGTGCCAGTGGTCTTCGGGGTAAAGCCACTGAAGCTTTCTTT; CDR3: CASGLRGKATEAFF
size: few; V: TRBV5-1; J: TRBJ1-3; D: .; DNA: TGCGCCAGCAGCCAAAGTTCAGGGACTACTGGAAACACCATATATTTT; CDR3: CASSQSSGTTGNTIYF
size: few; V: TRBV6-5; J: TRBJ2-3; D: TRBD2; DNA: TGTGCCAGCAGACGAGCGGGAGGAAGCACAGATACGCAGTATTTT; CDR3: CASRRAGGSTDTQYF
size: few; V: TRBV7-9; J: TRBJ1-2; D: .; DNA: TGTGCCAGCAGCTTCGAACAGAACTATGGCTACACCTTC; CDR3: CASSFEQNYGYTF
size: few; V: TRBV7-9; J: TRBJ2-7; D: TRBD1; DNA: TGTGCCAGCAGCTTAGGACAGGGGGCCTACGAGCAGTACTTC; CDR3: CASSLGQGAYEQYF
size: .; V: TRBV19; J: TRBJ1-2; D: .; DNA: TGTGCCAGTAGTATCGAGGAAGGGACGATCCGCACCTTC; CDR3: CASSIEEGTIRTF
size: .; V: TRBV5-1; J: TRBJ2-1; D: TRBD1; DNA: TGCGCCAGCAGAGTGGGACAGCCGGAATTTGAGCAGTTCTTC; CDR3: CASRVGQPEFEQFF
size: .; V: TRBV7-2; J: TRBJ1-1; D: TRBD1; DNA: TGTGCCAGCAGCTCGGGACAGTGGGGCACTGAAGCTTTCTTT; CDR3: CASSSGQWGTEAFF
size: .; V: TRBV27; J: TRBJ1-4; D: .; DNA: TGTGCCAGCAGTTTATCTTCCCAGGGCCCCTGGCTTTTT; CDR3: CASSLSSQGPWLF
size: few; V: TRBV29-1; J: TRBJ1-1; D: .; DNA: TGCAGCGTTGGGCGAAACACTGAAGCTTTCTTT; CDR3: CSVGRNTEAFF
size: many; V: TRBV23-1; J: TRBJ1-2; D: .; DNA: TGCGCCAGCAGTCAAGAGGCGCGCTATGGCTACACCTTC; CDR3: CASSQEARYGYTF
size: .; V: TRBV19; J: TRBJ2-2; D: .; DNA: TGTGCCAGTAGTGCTTCGGGTCTCGGGGAGCTGTTTTTT; CDR3: CASSASGLGELFF
size: .; V: TRBV4-2; J: TRBJ2-5; D: .; DNA: TGTGCCAGCAGCCAGGGACTGACTAGGTCAGAGACCCAGTACTTC; CDR3: CASSQGLTRSETQYF
size: .; V: TRBV7-9; J: TRBJ2-7; D: TRBD2; DNA: TGTGCCAGCAGCTCTCTTAGCGGGAGAGCTCTCTACGAGCAGTACTTC; CDR3: CASSSLSGRALYEQYF
size: .; V: TRBV28; J: TRBJ2-1; D: TRBD2; DNA: TGTGCCAGCAGCCCCGCCGGGACTAGCTACAATGAGCAGTTCTTC; CDR3: CASSPAGTSYNEQFF
size: .; V: TRBV5-4; J: TRBJ1-5; D: .; DNA: TGTGCCAGCAGCTATCCAAATCAGCCCCAGCATTTT; CDR3: CASSYPNQPQHF
size: few; V: TRBV2; J: TRBJ2-1; D: .; DNA: TGTGCCAGCAGCCTACAGGGTCCCTACTACTTTAATGAGCAGTTCTTC; CDR3: CASSLQGPYYFNEQFF
size: .; V: TRBV27; J: TRBJ2-5; D: .; DNA: TGTGCCAGCAGTTTATCGTATCAAGAGACCCAGTACTTC; CDR3: CASSLSYQETQYF
size: few; V: TRBV11-2; J: TRBJ2-1; D: .; DNA: TGTGCCAGCAGCTTCAACACCCCCGGTGGCGGGCTCTTC; CDR3: CASSFNTPGGGLF
size: few; V: TRBV10-3; J: TRBJ2-3; D: .; DNA: TGTGCCATCAGTGAGCACACAGATACGCAGTATTTT; CDR3: CAISEHTDTQYF
size: .; V: TRBV9; J: TRBJ2-1; D: TRBD2; DNA: TGTGCCAGCAGCGTAGGCGGGAGGCTTAGCAATGAGCAGTTCTTC; CDR3: CASSVGGRLSNEQFF
size: .; V: TRBV28; J: TRBJ1-4; D: TRBD1; DNA: TGTGCCAGCAGTTTTACACTGTTTCCGGGACAGGGAAATGAAAAACTGTTTTTT; CDR3: CASSFTLFPGQGNEKLFF
size: .; V: TRBV28; J: TRBJ2-7; D: .; DNA: TGTGCCAGCAGTTCCGTACTGAGAGGCCTCTCCTACGAGCAGTACTTC; CDR3: CASSSVLRGLSYEQYF
size: .; V: TRBV5-1; J: TRBJ2-5; D: TRBD2; DNA: TGCGCCAGCAGCGCGGGGGATGGAGAGACCCAGTACTTC; CDR3: CASSAGDGETQYF
size: .; V: TRBV6-1; J: TRBJ1-5; D: TRBD1; DNA: TGTGCCAGCAGGCCGGGACAGGGCGGTCAGCCCCAGCATTTT; CDR3: CASRPGQGGQPQHF
size: few; V: TRBV7-2; J: TRBJ2-2; D: .; DNA: TGTGCCAGCAGCTTACAAGGATACGGGGAGCTGTTTTTT; CDR3: CASSLQGYGELFF
size: .; V: TRBV29-1; J: TRBJ2-7; D: .; DNA: TGCAGCGTTGAAGGCCCGTTGGGCGAGCAGTACTTC; CDR3: CSVEGPLGEQYF
size: few; V: TRBV7-2; J: TRBJ2-4; D: .; DNA: TGTGCCAGCAGCTTAGTCGCGAGAAGGAACATTCAGTACTTC; CDR3: CASSLVARRNIQYF
size: few; V: TRBV5-6; J: TRBJ2-1; D: .; DNA: TGTGCCAGCAGCTTGGGGAGCGATCCGCAGTTCTTC; CDR3: CASSLGSDPQFF
size: once; V: TRBV19; J: TRBJ2-5; D: TRBD1; DNA: TGTGCCAGTAGTATACGCAGGGGGCAGGAGACCCAGTACTTC; CDR3: CASSIRRGQETQYF
size: few; V: TRBV6-5; J: TRBJ2-6; D: .; DNA: TGTGCCAGCAGCGTTCAAAGGGCTGGGGCCAACGTCCTGACTTTC; CDR3: CASSVQRAGANVLTF
size: .; V: TRBV2; J: TRBJ1-5; D: .; DNA: TGTGCCAGCAGTGACAGGGGTGTCTCGCCCCAGCATTTT; CDR3: CASSDRGVSPQHF
size: few; V: TRBV18; J: TRBJ2-7; D: .; DNA: TGTGCCAGCTCACCACGACAGGGAGCGGGAGAGCAGTACTTC; CDR3: CASSPRQGAGEQYF
size: few; V: TRBV2; J: TRBJ2-1; D: TRBD2; DNA: TGTGCCAGCCAGAGGGAGGGGCCCTACAATGAGCAGTTCTTC; CDR3: CASQREGPYNEQFF
size: few; V: TRBV7-2; J: TRBJ2-5; D: .; DNA: TGTGCCAGCAGCTTGTGGGGTTCAGAAGAGACCCAGTACTTC; CDR3: CASSLWGSEETQYF